In its sample, the clone carrying this T cell receptor (beta chain) was seen a few times. The source of the sample is a study of neoadjuvant anti-PD-1 for oral cavity cancer. Sequencing used immunoSEQ multiplex PCR; TCRdb keeps in-frame clones, though not all of them. The sample yields about 14,000 clones, roughly 64% seen once. This material consisted of PBMCs, taken before nivolumab (anti-PD-1) treatment. This TCR came from a person aged 35 to 85 with oral cavity squamous cell carcinoma.

CDR3 coding DNA: TGTGCCAGCAGCTTAACGGGGAGAGGCTATGGCTACACCTTC. Translating gives CASSLTGRGYGYTF. The chain has TRBV7-9 and TRBJ1-2, with D hard to call. The CDR3 spans 14 residues. Trimming removed 2 bases at V and 4 bases at J, with 11 bases between. CDR1 and CDR2 (germline): SEHNR, FQNEAQ (reference sequence).